A single sample is the source of the 3 T cell receptor beta chains below, sequenced in a study of T cell repertoires in cytomegalovirus infection. MiXCR, run by TCRdb on the reads, gives a single entry per CDR3 protein. The sample gives roughly 570,000 distinct CDR3 sequences, roughly 43% of which show up once; around 48% is in the top ten. Which antigens these TCRs recognize remains unknown. Sequences were derived from cultured PBMCs, sampled from culture after CMV antigen stimulation. These receptors all stem from a human donor in good health (CMV status not recorded). Some clones in this sample may be carry-over from other donors' samples.

The V and J genes are TRBV24-1 and TRBJ2-7; 12 bases are a match to TRBD2. This CDR3 region has 18 residues. Germline trimming cut 4 bases from V and 0 bases from J; bases unmatched to any gene: 9. CDR1 is KGHDR and CDR2 is SFDVKD in the germline V gene. CDR3 coding DNA: TGTGCCACCAGTGAAAATACCGGGACTAGCGGGTACTCCTACGAGCAGTACTTC. Its translation is CATSENTGTSGYSYEQYF.

This clonotype was seen once. This chain uses TRBV7-8 with TRBJ1-5; 7 bases agree with TRBD1. The CDR3 contains 14 residues. CDR1 and CDR2 from the germline V gene are SGHVS and FQNEAQ. V gave up 5 bases and J gave up 8 bases; unmatched junction bases: 9. CDR3 region: CASSQGGASEPQHF. CDR3 coding DNA: TGTGCCAGCAGCCAGGGGGGGGCGAGTGAGCCCCAGCATTTT.

The chain joins TRBV11-2 to TRBJ2-3, with unresolved D. The CDR3 covers 18 residues. Trimming cost V 0 bases and J 2 bases, with 18 bases left between them. Germline V CDR1 and CDR2: SGHAT, FQNNGV. CDR3 amino acids: CASSLDQARWVSTDTQYF. The CDR3 region has the DNA TGTGCCAGCAGCTTAGACCAAGCGCGTTGGGTCTCCACAGATACGCAGTATTTT.